The 16 T cell receptor beta chains in this list originate from one sample, sequenced in a study of cytomegalovirus exposure and HLA in healthy donors. Primers for the PCR totalled 60 Vbeta and 13 Jbeta. Method: immunoSEQ multiplex PCR; TCRdb's copy keeps in-frame clones and lacks some. The data hold 160,000 or so clones, with around 83% observed a single time. The specimen was PBMCs. These receptors all stem from a male donor in good health and CMV-seropositive.

This sequence joins TRBV7-8 and TRBJ1-1; no firm D call. Germline CDR1 SGHVS, CDR2 FQNEAQ. Deletions cut 5 bases from V and 5 bases from J, with 18 bases between. The CDR3 is 15 residues long. CDR3 residues: CASSRRGGPETEAFF. For the CDR3, the DNA is TGTGCCAGCAGCCGTCGGGGAGGGCCGGAGACTGAAGCTTTCTTT.

In nucleotides, the CDR3 is TGCGCCAGCAGCCCCCAGGGGGACAGCTATAATTCACCCCTCCACTTT. It specifies CASSPQGDSYNSPLHF. The chain has TRBV5-1 and TRBJ1-6; TRBD1 aligns across 7 bases. The V gene's germline CDR1 is SGHRS and CDR2 YFSETQ. The CDR3 sequence is 16 residues long. V lost 4 bases and J lost 3; bases outside the gene matches: 7.

The rearrangement uses TRBV7-9 and TRBJ2-7; TRBD1 is a possible D gene (6 bases). The CDR3 runs to 15 residues. CDR1 is SEHNR, CDR2 FQNEAQ, per germline (reference sequence). Trimming took off 3 bases at V and 5 bases at J, with 17 bases between the two ends. The CDR3, as DNA: TGTGCCAGCAGCTTTAGTCCGTTACAGGGTGACGAGCAGTACTTC. Translated, it gives CASSFSPLQGDEQYF.

Concerning this clone itself: The sample has other DNA sequences that encode this CDR3 too. J is TRBJ2-3 and V is TRBV5-1; 8 nucleotides match TRBD2. The CDR3 extends over 14 amino acids. Germline V gene sequence: CDR1 SGHRS, CDR2 YFSETQ. The junction had 5 bases not matched to a gene; V was cut back by 3 bases and J by 5 bases. The CDR3 sequence is CASSSGLAGDTQYF. The CDR3 region has the DNA TGCGCCAGCAGCTCCGGACTAGCTGGAGATACGCAGTATTTT. The full variable domain, completed using reference TRBV5-1 and TRBJ2-3, is KAGVTQTPRYLIKTRGQQVTLSCSPISGHRSVSWYQQTPGQGLQFLFEYFSETQRNKGNFPGRFSGRQFSNSRSEMNVSTLELGDSALYLCASSSGLAGDTQYFGPGTRLTVL.

This clone was counted only a few times. The rearrangement uses TRBV10-2 and TRBJ1-1; unclear D gene. Trimming removed 0 bases from V and 3 bases from J, with 5 bases in between. CDR3 size: 13 residues. From germline, CDR1 is WSHSY and CDR2 SAAADI. CDR3 amino acids: CASSESGYTEAFF. The CDR3 DNA follows: TGCGCCAGCAGTGAGTCTGGCTACACTGAAGCTTTCTTT.

This clone was observed a few times. V usage is TRBV4-1 and J usage is TRBJ2-1; possibly TRBD2 for D (5 bases). The CDR3 consists of 17 residues. V lost 4 bases, J lost 6 bases, and 22 bases lay in between. Per germline, CDR1 MGHRA and CDR2 YSYEKL. DNA of the CDR3: TGCGCCAGCAGCCGCGGAGGACTCGCGATCCTAGGCAATGAGCAGTTCTTC. This translates into CASSRGGLAILGNEQFF.

This chain joins TRBV9 and TRBJ2-3, with D hard to call. From germline, CDR1 is SGDLS and CDR2 YYNGEE. Trimming pared 3 bases from V and 7 bases from J, leaving 12 bases between. The CDR3 length is 13 residues. CDR3 nucleotide sequence: TGTGCCAGCAGCGGAGCCCTCAGGAATACGCAGTATTTT. This translates into CASSGALRNTQYF. The full variable domain, completed using reference TRBV9 and TRBJ2-3, is DSGVTQTPKHLITATGQRVTLRCSPRSGDLSVYWYQQSLDQGLQFLIQYYNGEERAKGNILERFSAQQFPDLHSELNLSSLELGDSALYFCASSGALRNTQYFGPGTRLTVL.

This rearrangement joins TRBV7-7 to TRBJ2-3, with 10 bases identical to TRBD1. Germline assignment: CDR1 SSHAT and CDR2 FNYEAQ (reference sequence). With V trimmed by 4 bases and J by 1 base, 2 bases remained unmatched. The CDR3 extends over 15 amino acids. This chain's CDR3 is CASSSGTGGTDTQYF. The CDR3 nucleotides are TGTGCCAGCAGCTCTGGGACAGGGGGCACAGATACGCAGTATTTT.

This clone has just one count. This sequence joins TRBV5-4 and TRBJ2-5, with D perhaps matching TRBD2 (5 bases). Germline CDR1 is SGHNT and CDR2 is YYREEE (reference sequence). V dropped 0 bases and J dropped 3 bases, with 9 bases sitting between them. The CDR3 loop spans 14 amino acids. The CDR3 sequence is CASSLAGGKETQYF. CDR3 nucleotide sequence: TGTGCCAGCAGCTTGGCCGGAGGAAAAGAGACCCAGTACTTC.

The J gene is TRBJ1-4, the V gene TRBV9, with D perhaps TRBD1 (5 bases). V was clipped by 0 bases and J by 4 bases, with 10 bases between them. Per the germline V gene, CDR1 is SGDLS and CDR2 is YYNGEE. The CDR3 has 15 amino acids. The CDR3 DNA sequence: TGTGCCAGCAGCGTAGGGGGGGGGAGTAATGAAAAACTGTTTTTT. As protein: CASSVGGGSNEKLFF.

The V call is TRBV6-1, the J call TRBJ2-5; tentatively, D is TRBD2 (5 bases). V shed 0 bases and J shed 4 bases, with 9 bases lying between them. This CDR3 contains 14 residues. The germline gives CDR1 MNHNS, CDR2 SASEGT. This CDR3 is CASSEARVLETQYF. The CDR3 coding sequence is TGTGCCAGCAGTGAAGCGCGGGTCCTAGAGACCCAGTACTTC.

The chain has TRBV7-8 and TRBJ1-2; TRBD1 agrees at 8 bases. Germline-derived CDR1 and CDR2 are SGHVS and FQNEAQ. V was clipped by 2 bases and J by 4 bases; unmatched bases: 6. This CDR3 is built from 15 residues. CDR3 DNA sequence: TGTGCCAGCAGCTTACAGGGGGCGGTCGGCTATGGCTACACCTTC. This translates into CASSLQGAVGYGYTF.

V usage is TRBV28 and J usage is TRBJ2-1; 10 positions match TRBD2. Germline loops: CDR1 MDHEN, CDR2 SYDVKM. The length of the CDR3 is 14 residues. The V and J ends lost 10 bases and 8 bases, in that order; junction bases with no gene match: 11. The DNA for the CDR3 is TGTGCCATCGGAGCTAGCGGGAGTTTCCATGAGCAGTTCTTC. Translating it yields CAIGASGSFHEQFF.

V and J are TRBV18 and TRBJ1-2; TRBD1 matches 10 bases. Germline lookup yields CDR1 KGHSH and CDR2 LQKENI. The CDR3 length is 15 residues. V trimming: 2 bases; J trimming: 6 bases; junction bases outside the gene matches: 6. CDR3 amino acids: CASSPATGGNDGYTF. The DNA for the CDR3 is TGTGCCAGCTCACCAGCGACAGGGGGCAATGATGGCTACACCTTC.

This clone was detected once. The rearrangement links TRBV5-1 to TRBJ1-1; possibly TRBD1 for D (5 bases). The CDR3 is 15 residues long. Trimming removed 4 bases from V and 3 bases from J, with 16 bases in between. Germline V lookup: CDR1 SGHRS, CDR2 YFSETQ. In DNA, the CDR3 is TGCGCCAGCAGCCTGACCAGGGTTCCCTACACTGAAGCTTTCTTT. Translation: CASSLTRVPYTEAFF.

V gene TRBV19 combines with J gene TRBJ1-5; D not certain. The CDR3 is made up of 13 amino acids. CDR1 and CDR2 from the germline V gene are LNHDA and SQIVND (reference sequence). V lost 4 bases, J lost 0 bases, and 4 bases lay in between. In nucleotides, the CDR3 is TGTGCCAGTAGTACCAATAGCAATCAGCCCCAGCATTTT. Its translation is CASSTNSNQPQHF.